The 18 T cell receptor beta chains below were found in one sample sequenced in a study of shared clonotypes between healthy human individuals. The assay was immunoSEQ multiplex PCR, and TCRdb's table has in-frame clones only and misses some. The sample yields 1.5 million to 2.5 million clones, about 95% seen once. CD45RO negativity and positive selection for CCR7 defined naive CD8 cells, a population that excluded terminally differentiated effector memory CD45RA+ cells. The specimen sequenced was naive CD8+ T cells sorted from blood. The receptors were gathered from a man aged 18 to 35 in good health.

This chain connects TRBV5-1 to TRBJ2-5; D is tentatively TRBD1 or TRBD2 (6 bases each). The V and J ends lost 1 base and 5 bases respectively, with 24 bases between them. Germline-derived CDR1 and CDR2 are SGHRS and YFSETQ. The CDR3 consists of 18 residues. This CDR3 is CASSLFFIDNGGGETQYF. For the CDR3, the DNA is TGCGCCAGCAGCTTGTTCTTCATCGATAACGGGGGCGGGGAGACCCAGTACTTC.

The chain couples TRBV28 to TRBJ2-3; TRBD2 aligns across 7 bases. This CDR3 is built from 15 residues. V shed 4 bases, J shed 4 bases, and the junction held 8 bases outside the gene matches. Looked up from germline, CDR1 is MDHEN and CDR2 is SYDVKM. The CDR3 coding sequence is TGTGCCAGCAGTTGGGAGGGGACTAAAGCAGATACGCAGTATTTT. Its protein product is CASSWEGTKADTQYF.

The chain joins TRBV5-4 to TRBJ2-7; 9 nucleotides agree with TRBD2. The CDR3 is 16 amino acids. The ends lost 3 bases at V and 7 bases at J; junction bases unmatched: 14. The germline V gene has CDR1 SGHNT and CDR2 YYREEE (reference sequence). CDR3 in DNA: TGTGCCAGCAGCTCCCTCGCTAGCGGGGCCGTTGGGGAGCAGTACTTC. Encoded protein: CASSSLASGAVGEQYF.

The V call is TRBV7-6, the J call TRBJ2-3; D is perhaps TRBD1 (6 bases). The CDR3 has 14 residues. Trimming shortened V by 5 bases and J by 1 base, and 10 bases separated the two germline ends. Germline CDR1 is SGHVS and CDR2 is FNYEAQ. Here the CDR3 DNA reads TGTGCCAGCAGCGGACAGTTAGGCACAGATACGCAGTATTTT. As protein: CASSGQLGTDTQYF. Full variable domain (rest looked up from reference TRBV7-6 and TRBJ2-3): GAGVSQSPRYKVTKRGQDVALRCDPISGHVSLYWYRQALGQGPEFLTYFNYEAQQDKSGLPNDRFSAERPEGSISTLTIQRTEQRDSAMYRCASSGQLGTDTQYFGPGTRLTVL.

In the case of this clone: Distinct nucleotide sequences in the sample also encode this CDR3. The rearrangement links TRBV5-4 to TRBJ1-1; D remains ambiguous. This CDR3 is 12 amino acids long. CDR1 and CDR2 (germline): SGHNT, YYREEE (reference sequence). V was cut by 2 bases and J by 1 base, with 3 bases left in between. The CDR3 sequence is CASSFQNTEAFF. The CDR3, as DNA: TGTGCCAGCAGCTTTCAGAACACTGAAGCTTTCTTT.

With regard to this clone: The junction differs from germline at one of its ends, possibly a read error. The gene calls are TRBV14 and TRBJ2-2; 8 positions agree with TRBD1. This CDR3 comprises 16 residues. The germline V gene encodes CDR1 SGHDN and CDR2 FVKESK. The CDR3, as DNA: TGTGCCAGCAGTCAAGTAAACAGGGGGTGGACCGGGGAGCTGTTTTTT. Protein product: CASSQVNRGWTGELFF.

The V gene is TRBV4-1, the J gene TRBJ1-5; TRBD1 is a possible D gene (5 bases). Trimming pared 4 bases from V and 0 bases from J, leaving 13 bases between. This CDR3 has 16 residues. The V gene's germline CDR1 is MGHRA and CDR2 YSYEKL. DNA of the CDR3: TGCGCCAGCAGCCCCGCCAGACAGATTAGCAATCAGCCCCAGCATTTT. Protein sequence: CASSPARQISNQPQHF.

This chain uses TRBV4-1 with TRBJ1-6; D may be TRBD1 (6 bases). Germline V gives CDR1 MGHRA, CDR2 YSYEKL. CDR3 size: 12 residues. The chain's CDR3 is CASRGANSPLHF. CDR3 sequence (DNA): TGCGCATCACGGGGGGCTAATTCACCCCTCCACTTT.

The V call is TRBV7-9, the J call TRBJ1-6; D gene unclear. The V end was cut by 5 bases, the J end by 7 bases, with 24 bases between. Germline-derived CDR1 and CDR2 are SEHNR and FQNEAQ (reference sequence). There are 18 residues in the CDR3. The chain's CDR3 is CASSDSVRDPHPNSPLHF. The CDR3 coding sequence is TGTGCCAGCAGCGACTCCGTCCGGGATCCTCACCCCAATTCACCCCTCCACTTT.

The chain combines TRBV28 with TRBJ2-3; D unresolved. Trimming shortened V by 3 bases and J by 5 bases, and 9 bases separated the two germline ends. Germline lookup yields CDR1 MDHEN and CDR2 SYDVKM. The CDR3 length is 13 residues. CDR3 sequence (DNA): TGTGCCAGCAGTTTGCCCAGACAAGATACGCAGTATTTT. This translates into CASSLPRQDTQYF.

This rearrangement joins TRBV10-2 to TRBJ2-1; D remains unclear. Germline values: CDR1 WSHSY, CDR2 SAAADI. V dropped 6 bases and J dropped 2 bases, with 11 bases sitting between them. The CDR3 contains 14 residues. The CDR3 bases are TGCGCCAGCAGGGCGGTGGCCACCTACAATGAGCAGTTCTTC. This codes for CASRAVATYNEQFF.

For this clone: The sample carries other DNA sequences with the same CDR3. The chain uses TRBV5-4 and TRBJ2-6; 8 positions match TRBD1. This CDR3 contains 15 residues. V dropped 2 bases and J dropped 2; count of bases not matched to a gene: 0. CDR1 and CDR2 from the germline V gene are SGHNT and YYREEE (reference sequence). DNA for the CDR3: TGTGCCAGCAGCTTACAGGGGGCTGGGGCCAACGTCCTGACTTTC. It yields the protein CASSLQGAGANVLTF.

This chain joins TRBV4-1 and TRBJ1-1; tentative D call: TRBD1 (6 bases). The germline V gene has CDR1 MGHRA and CDR2 YSYEKL. V lost 4 bases and J 3 bases, leaving 12 bases between the germline ends. This CDR3 contains 14 residues. CDR3: CASSPSGAYTEAFF. The CDR3 DNA follows: TGCGCCAGCAGCCCCTCGGGGGCTTACACTGAAGCTTTCTTT.

About this clone itself: This specimen includes other DNA sequences encoding the same CDR3. This chain uses TRBV7-9 with TRBJ1-1; D possibly corresponds to TRBD1 (5 bases). The CDR3 has 12 residues. The V gene lost 7 bases and the J gene lost 1 base, with 7 bases spanning the gap. CDR1 SEHNR and CDR2 FQNEAQ come from the germline V gene (reference sequence). Here the CDR3 reads CASNRGNTEAFF. The CDR3 DNA reads TGTGCCAGCAATAGGGGGAACACTGAAGCTTTCTTT.

The J gene is TRBJ2-1, the V gene TRBV11-2, with D possibly being TRBD1 (5 bases). CDR1 and CDR2 from the germline V gene are SGHAT and FQNNGV. CDR3 length equals 12 residues. V dropped 4 bases and J dropped 7 bases, with 8 bases sitting between them. CDR3 residues: CASSYQGNEQFF. The CDR3 DNA sequence: TGTGCCAGCAGCTACCAGGGAAATGAGCAGTTCTTC.

The V gene is TRBV15, the J gene TRBJ2-2; no reliable D call. The CDR3 is 12 amino acids. Per germline, CDR1 LNHNV and CDR2 YYDKDF (reference sequence). Trimming left V 3 bases short and J 8 bases short, with 7 bases between. As DNA, the CDR3 is TGTGCCACCAGCAGTGAAACGGGGGAGCTGTTTTTT. It yields the protein CATSSETGELFF.

The genes are TRBV4-1 and TRBJ1-4, with D possibly matching TRBD1 (5 bases). Trimming cost V 5 bases and J 6 bases, with 19 bases left between them. Germline V lookup: CDR1 MGHRA, CDR2 YSYEKL. The CDR3 consists of 16 residues. CDR3 amino acids: CASSSPREGADEKLFF. Here the CDR3 DNA reads TGCGCCAGCAGCTCACCCCGGGAAGGGGCGGATGAAAAACTGTTTTTT.

In its sample, this clone was seen once. The chain couples TRBV18 to TRBJ1-1; D is undetermined. CDR1 and CDR2 from the germline V gene are KGHSH and LQKENI. V was pared by 3 bases and J by 3 bases, with 14 bases between. This CDR3 has 15 amino acids. In DNA form, the CDR3 reads TGTGCCAGCTCACCCACCCCGGGGTTGGACACTGAAGCTTTCTTT. Its protein product is CASSPTPGLDTEAFF.